A single sample is the source of the 7 T cell receptor beta chains below, sequenced in a study of blood T cell repertoires in COVID-19. The protocol was immunoSEQ multiplex PCR, while the TCRdb copy is restricted to in-frame clones and leaves out a portion. This sample has 50,000 to 75,000 clones, with around three quarters found just once. What was sequenced was peripheral blood. The receptors shown here come from a man aged 60 to 69 with acute or convalescent COVID-19.

The rearrangement links TRBV29-1 to TRBJ2-5, with TRBD2 as a possible D gene (6 bases). CDR3 length: 14 residues. Trimming stripped 4 bases from V and 1 base from J, with 13 bases between. CDR1 SQVTM and CDR2 ANQGSEA come from the germline V gene. CDR3 residues: CSVVLAPPQETQYF. The CDR3 DNA reads TGCAGCGTTGTGCTAGCGCCACCCCAAGAGACCCAGTACTTC. The variable domain in full, with the rest retrieved from reference TRBV29-1 and TRBJ2-5, is SAVISQKPSRDICQRGTSLTIQCQVDSQVTMMFWYRQQPGQSLTLIATANQGSEATYESGFVIDKFPISRPNLTFSTLTVSNMSPEDSSIYLCSVVLAPPQETQYFGPGTRLLVL.

This clone showed up just a few times. The chain uses TRBV19 and TRBJ2-2, with TRBD1 as a possible D gene (5 bases). CDR1 is LNHDA, CDR2 SQIVND, per germline (reference sequence). The CDR3 is 15 amino acids. Deletions cut 7 bases from V and 0 bases from J, with 12 bases between. The CDR3 loop is CASNRQLANTGELFF. In nucleotides, the CDR3 is TGTGCCAGTAATAGACAGTTAGCGAACACCGGGGAGCTGTTTTTT.

This CDR3 is CASSLQGAHQPQHF. The CDR3 region has the DNA TGTGCCAGCAGTCTACAGGGGGCCCATCAGCCCCAGCATTTT. This chain connects TRBV27 to TRBJ1-5, with TRBD1 identical over 9 bases. The CDR3 is made up of 14 amino acids. Unmatched junction bases numbered 4, after V lost 5 bases and J lost 5 bases. In germline, CDR1 is MNHEY, CDR2 SMNVEV (reference sequence).

The chain couples TRBV28 to TRBJ2-7; tentative D call: TRBD1 (6 bases). V lost 2 bases, J lost 3 bases, and 8 bases lay in between. In germline, CDR1 is MDHEN, CDR2 SYDVKM. This CDR3 is built from 13 residues. The CDR3 region is CASSLTGHYEQYF. The CDR3 DNA is TGTGCCAGCAGTTTAACGGGACACTACGAGCAGTACTTC.

The V call is TRBV11-2, the J call TRBJ2-5, with a tentative D call TRBD2 (6 bases). V shed 5 bases and J shed 2 bases, with 15 bases lying between them. Germline V lookup: CDR1 SGHAT, CDR2 FQNNGV. The CDR3 totals 15 residues. The CDR3 DNA reads as TGTGCCAGCAGCCCCCCAGGGAGGCCTCAAGAGACCCAGTACTTC. Residues: CASSPPGRPQETQYF.

The count of this clone is one. CDR3: CASGSTGGSEKLFF. The CDR3, as DNA: TGTGCCAGCGGGAGCACAGGGGGCTCTGAAAAACTGTTTTTT. The gene calls are TRBV28 and TRBJ1-4; 9 nucleotides line up with TRBD1. With V trimmed by 8 bases and J by 7 bases, 8 bases remained unmatched. The germline gives CDR1 MDHEN, CDR2 SYDVKM. CDR3 length equals 14 residues.

This clone was counted between two and nine times. The V gene is TRBV28, the J gene TRBJ2-7, with TRBD2 identical over 8 bases. Germline CDR1 and CDR2: MDHEN and SYDVKM. Trimming cost V 6 bases and J 3 bases; bases outside gene matches: 4. The CDR3 consists of 13 residues. CDR3 sequence: CASRPGGGYEQYF. CDR3 in DNA: TGTGCCAGCAGACCGGGGGGGGGCTACGAGCAGTACTTC.